The entry that follows covers one T cell receptor beta chain sequence. Here immunoSEQ multiplex PCR was the method, and the copy in TCRdb shows in-frame clones only, minus some. The sample has roughly 62,000 clones; under 80% are singletons. V gave up 8 bases and J gave up 1 base; unmatched junction bases: 4. CDR1 is LGHDT and CDR2 is YNNKEL in the germline V gene (reference sequence). The CDR3 runs 14 residues. This specimen belongs to a study of blood T cell repertoires in COVID-19. Whole-study context: Sites across the United States, Italy and Spain contributed samples from acute and convalescent COVID-19. T cells, B-cell-depleted T cells, or PBMCs supplied cDNA or gDNA.

V and J are TRBV3-1 (or the pseudogene TRBV3-2) and TRBJ2-2, with 7 nucleotides matching TRBD2. The source material was peripheral blood. This TCR derives from a man between 60 and 75 years old with acute or convalescent COVID-19. The CDR3 sequence is CASWSGGNTGELFF. The CDR3 DNA reads TGTGCCAGCTGGTCGGGAGGGAACACCGGGGAGCTGTTTTTT.